This TCR beta chain was identified in a study of blood T cell repertoires in COVID-19. Across the study: Researchers got acute and convalescent COVID-19 samples from the United States, Italy and Spain. T cells, B-cell-depleted T cells, or PBMCs supplied cDNA or gDNA.

Profiled with immunoSEQ multiplex PCR; TCRdb holds only in-frame clones, not every one. The profile shows about 190,000 clones, around 84% of them singletons. V lost 6 bases and J lost 6, with 15 bases in between. The germline gives CDR1 MNHEY, CDR2 SVGAGI. The CDR3 consists of 14 residues. The sample consisted of peripheral blood. V usage is TRBV6-5 and J usage is TRBJ2-1; D ambiguous. The sequence came from a human donor in a cohort sampled during active COVID-19. The CDR3 region is CASRESGVGNEQFF. In DNA, the CDR3 is TGTGCCAGCAGAGAGAGTGGAGTGGGCAATGAGCAGTTCTTC.